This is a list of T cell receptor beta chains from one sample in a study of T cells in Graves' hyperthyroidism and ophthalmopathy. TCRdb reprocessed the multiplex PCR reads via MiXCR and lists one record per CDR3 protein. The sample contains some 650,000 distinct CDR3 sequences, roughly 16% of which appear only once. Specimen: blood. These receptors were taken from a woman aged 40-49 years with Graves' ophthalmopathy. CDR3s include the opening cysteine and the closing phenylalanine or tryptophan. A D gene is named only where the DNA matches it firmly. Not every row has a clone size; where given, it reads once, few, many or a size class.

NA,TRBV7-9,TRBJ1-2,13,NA,CASSLAGEDGYTF,TGTGCCAGCAGCTTAGCAGGGGAGGACGGCTACACCTTC
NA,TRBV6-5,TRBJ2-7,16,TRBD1,CASSYSTGSGYYEQYF,TGTGCCAGCAGTTACTCGACAGGGTCCGGATATTACGAGCAGTACTTC
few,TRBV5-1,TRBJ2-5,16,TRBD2,CASRLAGGTFQETQYF,TGCGCCAGCAGACTAGCGGGAGGCACCTTCCAAGAGACCCAGTACTTC
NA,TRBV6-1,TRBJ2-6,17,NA,CASSLRPTSSGANVLTF,TGTGCCAGCAGTTTAAGACCCACGTCATCTGGGGCCAACGTCCTGACTTTC
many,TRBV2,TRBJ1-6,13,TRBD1,CASETGAGSPLHF,TGTGCCAGCGAAACAGGGGCGGGTTCACCCCTCCACTTT
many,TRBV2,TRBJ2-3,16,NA,CASIRGLYGPEDTQYF,TGTGCCAGCATCCGGGGCTTATATGGCCCCGAAGATACGCAGTATTTT
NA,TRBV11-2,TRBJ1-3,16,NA,CASSEGSLYSGSTIYF,TGTGCCAGCAGCGAGGGCAGCCTTTACTCTGGAAGCACCATATATTTT
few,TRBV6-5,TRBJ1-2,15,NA,CASSYNRGAAYGYTF,TGTGCCAGCAGTTACAATCGGGGGGCGGCCTATGGCTACACCTTC
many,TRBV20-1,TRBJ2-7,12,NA,CSASESSYEQYF,TGCAGTGCTAGTGAGAGCTCCTACGAGCAGTACTTC
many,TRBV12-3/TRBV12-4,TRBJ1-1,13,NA,CASSLIPNTEAFF,TGTGCCAGCAGTTTAATCCCGAACACTGAAGCTTTCTTT
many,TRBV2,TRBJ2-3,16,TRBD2,CASSRIGGGSTDTQYF,TGTGCCAGCAGCAGGATTGGCGGGGGGTCCACAGATACGCAGTATTTT
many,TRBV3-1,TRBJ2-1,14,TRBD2,CASSQVRTSGPQFF,TGTGCCAGCAGCCAAGTTCGGACTAGCGGGCCACAGTTCTTC
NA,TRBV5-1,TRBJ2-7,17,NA,CASSFRATPTGYYEQYF,TGCGCCAGCAGCTTTCGGGCCACGCCTACAGGGTACTACGAGCAGTACTTC
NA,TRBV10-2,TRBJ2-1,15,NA,CASSELGAIYNEQFF,TGCGCCAGCAGTGAGTTGGGGGCGATCTACAATGAGCAGTTCTTC
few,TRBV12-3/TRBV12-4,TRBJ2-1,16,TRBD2,CASSLGSGGAGNEQFF,TGTGCCAGCAGTTTGGGGAGCGGGGGGGCCGGAAATGAGCAGTTCTTC
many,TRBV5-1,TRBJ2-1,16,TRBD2,CASSALGSGSYDEQFF,TGCGCCAGCAGCGCCTTGGGGAGCGGGAGTTACGATGAGCAGTTCTTC
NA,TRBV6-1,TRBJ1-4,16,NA,CASSPSGGGLHEKLFF,TGTGCCAGCAGTCCGTCAGGTGGGGGACTCCATGAAAAACTGTTTTTT
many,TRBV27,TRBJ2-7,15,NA,CASSPLQGGTYEQYF,TGTGCCAGCAGCCCCTTGCAGGGAGGAACCTACGAGCAGTACTTC